The present T cell receptor beta chain was sequenced within a study of tumor and adjacent non-tumor tissue in lung cancer. A modified ARM-PCR protocol with three rounds of nested PCR amplified TCRbeta. In TCRdb, the multiplex PCR reads were re-called with MiXCR into one record per CDR3 protein. The sample holds 90,000 to 100,000 distinct CDR3 sequences, about 80% seen once. Study findings and constraints: Tumor TCR diversity, when higher, was linked to shorter survival.

There are many counts of this clonotype. Its antigen is not identified. RNA was extracted from bulk tissue without any cell sorting. Distant lung tissue was collected more than 3 cm away from the tumor edge. There are 13 residues in the CDR3. V lost 5 bases, J lost 5 bases, and 14 bases lay in between. Per the germline V gene, CDR1 is GTSNPN and CDR2 is SVGIG (reference sequence). The receptor was derived from a man between 60 and 75 years old with small cell lung cancer. V gene TRBV30 combines with J gene TRBJ2-3; D is perhaps TRBD2 (5 bases). Input material: distant non-tumor lung tissue. The CDR3 DNA follows: TGTGCCTGGGCCAGCGGACGGGAAGATACGCAGTATTTT. Translation gives CAWASGREDTQYF. Complete variable domain (other parts from reference TRBV30 and TRBJ2-3): SQTIHQWPATLVQPVGSPLSLECTVEGTSNPNLYWYRQAAGRGLQLLFYSVGIGQISSEVPQNLSASRPQDRQFILSSKKLLLSDSGFYLCAWASGREDTQYFGPGTRLTVL.